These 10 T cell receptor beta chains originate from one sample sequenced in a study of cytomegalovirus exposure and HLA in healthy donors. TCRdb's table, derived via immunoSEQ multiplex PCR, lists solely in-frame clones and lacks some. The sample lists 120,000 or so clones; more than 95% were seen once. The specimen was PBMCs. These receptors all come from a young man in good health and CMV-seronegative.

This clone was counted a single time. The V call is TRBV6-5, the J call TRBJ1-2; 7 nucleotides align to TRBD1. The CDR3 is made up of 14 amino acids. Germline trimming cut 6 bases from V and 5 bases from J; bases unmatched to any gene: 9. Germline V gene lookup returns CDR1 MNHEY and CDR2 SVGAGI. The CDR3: CASSTSGGRYGYTF. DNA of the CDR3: TGTGCCAGCAGCACCTCAGGGGGACGGTATGGCTACACCTTC.

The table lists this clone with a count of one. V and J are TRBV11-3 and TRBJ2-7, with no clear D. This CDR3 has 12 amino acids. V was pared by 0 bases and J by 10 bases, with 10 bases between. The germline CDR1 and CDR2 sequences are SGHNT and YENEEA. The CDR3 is CASSLDEAIQYF. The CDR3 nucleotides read TGTGCCAGCAGCTTAGATGAGGCGATACAGTACTTC.

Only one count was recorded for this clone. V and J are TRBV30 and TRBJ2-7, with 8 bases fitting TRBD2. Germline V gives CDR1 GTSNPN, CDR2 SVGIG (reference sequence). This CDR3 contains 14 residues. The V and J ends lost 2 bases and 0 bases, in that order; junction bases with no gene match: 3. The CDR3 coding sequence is TGTGCCTGGAGTCCTAGCGGGTTCTCCTACGAGCAGTACTTC. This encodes CAWSPSGFSYEQYF. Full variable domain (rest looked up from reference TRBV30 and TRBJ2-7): SQTIHQWPATLVQPVGSPLSLECTVEGTSNPNLYWYRQAAGRGLQLLFYSVGIGQISSEVPQNLSASRPQDRQFILSSKKLLLSDSGFYLCAWSPSGFSYEQYFGPGTRLTVT.

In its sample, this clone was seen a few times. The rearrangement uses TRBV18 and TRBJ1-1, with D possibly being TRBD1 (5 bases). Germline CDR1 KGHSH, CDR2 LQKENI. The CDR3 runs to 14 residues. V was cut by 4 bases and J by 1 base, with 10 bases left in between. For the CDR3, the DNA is TGTGCCAGCTCACTGGGGGGACCGAACACTGAAGCTTTCTTT. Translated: CASSLGGPNTEAFF.

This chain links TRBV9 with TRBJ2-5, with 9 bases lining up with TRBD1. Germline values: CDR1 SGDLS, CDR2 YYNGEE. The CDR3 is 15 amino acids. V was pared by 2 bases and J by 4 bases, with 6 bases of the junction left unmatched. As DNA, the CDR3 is TGTGCCAGCAGCGTGGGACAGGGAAAGGGAGAGACCCAGTACTTC. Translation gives CASSVGQGKGETQYF.

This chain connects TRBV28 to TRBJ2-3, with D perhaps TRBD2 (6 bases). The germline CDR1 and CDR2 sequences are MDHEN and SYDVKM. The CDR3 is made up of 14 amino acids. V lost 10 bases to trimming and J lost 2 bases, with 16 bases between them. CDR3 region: CATQVAGNTDTQYF. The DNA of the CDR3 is TGTGCCACCCAGGTGGCGGGAAACACAGATACGCAGTATTTT.

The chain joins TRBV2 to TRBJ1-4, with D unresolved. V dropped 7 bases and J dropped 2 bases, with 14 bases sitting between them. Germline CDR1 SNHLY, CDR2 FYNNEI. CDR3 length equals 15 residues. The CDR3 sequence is CASIGLAATNEKLFF. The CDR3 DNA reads TGTGCCAGCATCGGTCTTGCCGCCACTAATGAAAAACTGTTTTTT.

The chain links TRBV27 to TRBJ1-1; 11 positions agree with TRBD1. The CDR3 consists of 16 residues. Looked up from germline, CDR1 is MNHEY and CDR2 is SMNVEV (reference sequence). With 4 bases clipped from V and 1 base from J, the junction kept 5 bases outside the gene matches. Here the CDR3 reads CASSSGTGGANTEAFF. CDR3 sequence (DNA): TGTGCCAGCAGTTCCGGGACAGGGGGTGCGAACACTGAAGCTTTCTTT.

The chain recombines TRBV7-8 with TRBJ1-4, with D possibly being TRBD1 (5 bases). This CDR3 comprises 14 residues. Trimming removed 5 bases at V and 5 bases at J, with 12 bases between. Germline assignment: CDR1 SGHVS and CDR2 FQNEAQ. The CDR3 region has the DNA TGTGCCAGCAGCCGGGGACTGAACAATGAAAAACTGTTTTTT. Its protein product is CASSRGLNNEKLFF.

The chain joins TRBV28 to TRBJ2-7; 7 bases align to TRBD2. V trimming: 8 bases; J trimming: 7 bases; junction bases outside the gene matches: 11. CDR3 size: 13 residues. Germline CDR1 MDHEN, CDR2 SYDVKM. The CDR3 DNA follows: TGTGCCAGCGGCGAAAATCCCGGGGGGGAGCAGTACTTC. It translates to CASGENPGGEQYF.